Listed below are T cell receptor beta chains from one sample, sequenced in a study of blood T cell repertoires in COVID-19. Assay: immunoSEQ multiplex PCR; the TCRdb copy retains only in-frame clones and omits some. The data show about 260,000 clones, about 87% seen once. Sequenced input: peripheral blood. Source of these receptors: a human donor in a cohort sampled during active COVID-19. CDR3s include the opening cysteine and the closing phenylalanine or tryptophan. D genes are given only for firm matches. The size entry is marked missing in some rows and otherwise reads once, few, many or a size class.

d_gene,j_gene,abundance,v_gene,CDR3aa,CDR3nt
.,TRBJ2-2,.,TRBV7-2,CASSGWRGGTGELFF,TGTGCCAGCAGCGGATGGCGCGGAGGCACCGGGGAGCTGTTTTTT
TRBD2,TRBJ2-1,.,TRBV7-9,CASSAEAGGSEQFF,TGTGCCAGCAGCGCCGAAGCGGGAGGTAGTGAGCAGTTCTTC
TRBD1,TRBJ2-3,.,TRBV4-3,CASSQVIGGQGRPDTQYF,TGCGCCAGCAGCCAAGTAATAGGCGGACAGGGCCGGCCAGATACGCAGTATTTT
.,TRBJ1-2,.,TRBV3-1/TRBV3-2,CASSQMTFRATEDYGYTF,TGTGCCAGCAGCCAAATGACTTTCCGGGCCACGGAGGACTATGGCTACACCTTC
TRBD1,TRBJ2-1,few,TRBV5-6,CASSFRDRYNEQFF,TGTGCCAGCAGCTTCCGGGACAGATACAATGAGCAGTTCTTC
.,TRBJ1-1,.,TRBV20-1,CSARGNTEAFF,TGCAGCGCACGCGGGAACACTGAAGCTTTCTTT
.,TRBJ1-3,.,TRBV13,CASSLGLLVQTGNTIYF,TGTGCCAGCAGCTTAGGCCTCCTTGTACAGACTGGAAACACCATATATTTT
TRBD2,TRBJ2-2,.,TRBV19,CASGVAGALSGELFF,TGTGCCAGTGGGGTAGCGGGAGCCCTCAGCGGGGAGCTGTTTTTT
.,TRBJ2-2,once,TRBV4-2,CASSQEERRNTGELFF,TGTGCCAGCAGCCAAGAGGAGCGGCGGAACACCGGGGAGCTGTTTTTT
.,TRBJ1-6,once,TRBV21-1,CASTDKLSPLHF,TGTGCCAGCACCGATAAGCTTTCACCCCTCCACTTT
.,TRBJ1-2,few,TRBV10-1,CASSDQGNYGYTF,TGCGCCAGCAGTGATCAGGGAAACTATGGCTACACCTTC
TRBD1,TRBJ1-1,.,TRBV6-4,CASSATTGRLRTEAFF,TGTGCCAGCAGTGCCACGACAGGGCGGTTGAGGACTGAAGCTTTCTTT
.,TRBJ2-6,.,TRBV2,CASSELAGANVLTF,TGTGCCAGCAGTGAGTTAGCTGGGGCCAACGTCCTGACTTTC
TRBD1,TRBJ1-2,.,TRBV15,CATSSWDLLGDSYGYTF,TGTGCCACCAGCAGCTGGGACCTACTCGGGGACAGCTATGGCTACACCTTC
.,TRBJ1-2,few,TRBV4-1,CASSQDSGAWRYGYTF,TGCGCCAGCAGCCAAGATAGCGGGGCATGGCGTTATGGCTACACCTTC
.,TRBJ1-1,.,TRBV5-1,CASSLDGYAEAFF,TGCGCCAGCAGCTTGGACGGGTACGCTGAAGCTTTCTTT
TRBD2,TRBJ2-3,few,TRBV6-4,CASSDSSGGAASTDTQYF,TGTGCCAGCAGTGACTCTAGCGGGGGGGCCGCGAGCACAGATACGCAGTATTTT
TRBD1,TRBJ2-3,.,TRBV9,CASSDGTGVSADTQYF,TGTGCCAGCAGCGACGGGACAGGGGTTAGTGCAGATACGCAGTATTTT
.,TRBJ2-3,.,TRBV27,CASSLMLGGSTDTQYF,TGTGCCAGCAGTTTAATGTTGGGGGGAAGCACAGATACGCAGTATTTT
.,TRBJ2-7,.,TRBV29-1,CSFVGVGSRVGEQYF,TGCAGCTTTGTAGGTGTAGGATCCAGGGTTGGCGAGCAGTACTTC